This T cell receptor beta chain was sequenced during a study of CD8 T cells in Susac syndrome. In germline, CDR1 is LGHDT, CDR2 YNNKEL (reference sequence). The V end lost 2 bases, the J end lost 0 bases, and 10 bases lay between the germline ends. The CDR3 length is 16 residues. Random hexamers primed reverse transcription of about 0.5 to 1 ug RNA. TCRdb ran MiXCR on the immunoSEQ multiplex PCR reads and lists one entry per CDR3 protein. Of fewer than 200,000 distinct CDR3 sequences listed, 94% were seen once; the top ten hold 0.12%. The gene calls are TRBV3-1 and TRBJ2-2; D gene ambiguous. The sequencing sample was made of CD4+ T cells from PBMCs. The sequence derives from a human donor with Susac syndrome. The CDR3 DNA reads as TGTGCCAGCAGCCAATTCTTTTCAGCGAACACCGGGGAGCTGTTTTTT. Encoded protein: CASSQFFSANTGELFF.